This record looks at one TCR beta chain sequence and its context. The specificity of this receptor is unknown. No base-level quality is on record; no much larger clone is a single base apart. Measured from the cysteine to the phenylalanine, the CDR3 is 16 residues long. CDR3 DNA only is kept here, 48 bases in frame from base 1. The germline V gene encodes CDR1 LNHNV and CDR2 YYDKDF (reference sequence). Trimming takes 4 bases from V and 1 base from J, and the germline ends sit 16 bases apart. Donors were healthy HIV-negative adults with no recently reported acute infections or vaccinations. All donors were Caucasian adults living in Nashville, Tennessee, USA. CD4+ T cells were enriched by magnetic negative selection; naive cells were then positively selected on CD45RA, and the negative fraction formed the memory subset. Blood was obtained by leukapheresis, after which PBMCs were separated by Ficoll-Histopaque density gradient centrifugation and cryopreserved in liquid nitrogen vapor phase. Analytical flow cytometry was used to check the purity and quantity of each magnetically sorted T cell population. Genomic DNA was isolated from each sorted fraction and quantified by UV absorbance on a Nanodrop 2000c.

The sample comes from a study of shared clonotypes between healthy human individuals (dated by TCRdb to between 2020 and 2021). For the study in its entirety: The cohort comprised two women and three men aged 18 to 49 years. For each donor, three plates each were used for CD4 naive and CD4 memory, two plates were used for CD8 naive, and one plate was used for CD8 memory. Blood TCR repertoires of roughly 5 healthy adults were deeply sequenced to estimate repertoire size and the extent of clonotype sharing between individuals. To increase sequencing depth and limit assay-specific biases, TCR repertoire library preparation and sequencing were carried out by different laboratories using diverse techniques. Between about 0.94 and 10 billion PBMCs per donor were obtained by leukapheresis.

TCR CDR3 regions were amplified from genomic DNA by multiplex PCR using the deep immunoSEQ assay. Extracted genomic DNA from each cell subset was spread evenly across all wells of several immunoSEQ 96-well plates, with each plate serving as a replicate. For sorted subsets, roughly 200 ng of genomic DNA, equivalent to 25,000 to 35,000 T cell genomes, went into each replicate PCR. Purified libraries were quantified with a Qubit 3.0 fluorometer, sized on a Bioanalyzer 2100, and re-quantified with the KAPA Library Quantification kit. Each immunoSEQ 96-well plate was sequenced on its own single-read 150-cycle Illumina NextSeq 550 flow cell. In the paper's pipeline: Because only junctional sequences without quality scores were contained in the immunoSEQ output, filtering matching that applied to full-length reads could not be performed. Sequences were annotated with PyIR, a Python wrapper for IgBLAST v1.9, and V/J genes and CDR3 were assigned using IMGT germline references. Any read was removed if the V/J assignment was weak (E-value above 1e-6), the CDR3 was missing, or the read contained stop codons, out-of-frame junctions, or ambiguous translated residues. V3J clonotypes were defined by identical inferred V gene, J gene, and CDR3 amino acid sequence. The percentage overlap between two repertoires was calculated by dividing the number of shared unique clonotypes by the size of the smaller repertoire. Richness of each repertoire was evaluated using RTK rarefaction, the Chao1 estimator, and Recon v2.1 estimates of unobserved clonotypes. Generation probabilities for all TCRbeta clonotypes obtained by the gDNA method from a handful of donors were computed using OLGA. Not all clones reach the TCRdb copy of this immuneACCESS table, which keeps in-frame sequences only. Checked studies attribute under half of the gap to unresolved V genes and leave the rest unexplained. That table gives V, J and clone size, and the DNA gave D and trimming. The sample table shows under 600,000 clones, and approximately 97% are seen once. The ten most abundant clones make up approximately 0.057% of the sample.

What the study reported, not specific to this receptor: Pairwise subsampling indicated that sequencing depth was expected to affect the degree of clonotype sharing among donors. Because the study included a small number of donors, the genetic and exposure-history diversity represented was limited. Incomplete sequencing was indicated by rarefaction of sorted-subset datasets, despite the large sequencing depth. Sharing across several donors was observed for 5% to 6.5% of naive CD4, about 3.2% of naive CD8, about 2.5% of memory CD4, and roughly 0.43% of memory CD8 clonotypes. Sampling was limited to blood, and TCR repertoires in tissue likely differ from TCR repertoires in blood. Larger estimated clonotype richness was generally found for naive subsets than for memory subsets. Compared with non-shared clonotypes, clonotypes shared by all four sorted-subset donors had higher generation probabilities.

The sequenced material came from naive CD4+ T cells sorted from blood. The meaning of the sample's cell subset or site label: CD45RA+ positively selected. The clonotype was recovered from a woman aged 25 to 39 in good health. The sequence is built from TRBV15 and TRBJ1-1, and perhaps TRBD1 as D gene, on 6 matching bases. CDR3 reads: CATSKNSGVSNTEAFF. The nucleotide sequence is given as TGTGCCACCAGCAAAAATTCAGGGGTCTCGAACACTGAAGCTTTCTTT.